This T cell receptor beta chain was captured in a study of blood T cells in healthy people across ages. V lost 7 bases and J lost 0, with 13 bases in between. The length of the CDR3 is 15 residues. In germline, CDR1 is SEHNR, CDR2 FQNEAQ (reference sequence). The sample holds a few counts of this clonotype. Its antigen is still unknown. Through a sample-barcoded 5' primer and a J-beta primer mix, a second PCR was run for 7 to 11 cycles. Using its own MiXCR run on the 5' RACE reads, TCRdb lists one record per CDR3 protein. Found here are 800,000 to 950,000 distinct CDR3 sequences, just under 30% of them singletons; the top ten hold roughly 10%. Broader study findings: In older individuals, TCR beta diversity per million T cells was lower, falling roughly linearly with age. Both higher diversity and more naive CD4+ cells marked long-lived donors when set against aged donors.

Separately, the same data were catalogued under a study of T cells of mothers and their children. From that paper: Sample barcodes and 2-4 random nucleotides were added by the M1S primer of the second PCR. Relative to unrelated pairs, biologically related mother-child dyads exhibited marginally greater, non-significant overlap.

This receptor was identified in a woman between 35 and 50 years old in good health. The chain uses TRBV7-9 and TRBJ2-1; D is undetermined. Sequencing was carried out using blood. CDR3 bases: TGTGCCAGCACCTTGGACCGAGGCTCCTACAATGAGCAGTTCTTC. Amino acid sequence: CASTLDRGSYNEQFF.